These 15 T cell receptor beta chains were sequenced from one sample in a study of T cells after yellow fever vaccination (dated by TCRdb to between 2018 and 2021). Library method: 5' RACE. Sequenced using an Illumina NovaSeq 6000. Starting from the raw public reads, TCRdb applied fastp trimming at Q25, assembled clones with MiXCR and retained in-frame beta chains. All rows with the same CDR3 protein become a single entry with the most common DNA and genes. The sample table lists about 210,000 distinct CDR3 sequences, 2.5% to 3.5% of them with a count of one. Roughly 3% of the sample is held by the ten biggest clonotypes. The sample's treatment or condition label is to be understood as: live attenuated yellow fever vaccine strain. Sequenced here: CD4+ T cells sorted from PBMCs, sampled 10 days after the yellow fever booster vaccination. The receptors shown here come from a man aged 18-30 years who received the YFV17D yellow fever vaccine.

This clonotype was detected ten times or more. The chain joins TRBV28 to TRBJ2-1; a possible D gene is TRBD2 (6 bases). V lost 6 bases, J lost 8 bases, and 23 bases lay in between. The germline CDR1 and CDR2 sequences are MDHEN and SYDVKM. The CDR3 runs 16 residues. The CDR3: CASRRPGLEPSDEQFF. In DNA form, the CDR3 reads TGTGCCAGCAGACGACCGGGACTCGAGCCGTCAGATGAGCAGTTCTTC.

This clonotype was picked up a small number of times. This rearrangement joins TRBV20-1 to TRBJ2-1, with D possibly being TRBD1 or TRBD2 (7 bases each). The CDR3 contains 14 residues. Trimming removed 6 bases from V and 2 bases from J, with 14 bases in between. CDR1 and CDR2 (germline): DFQATT, SNEGSKA (reference sequence). The DNA for the CDR3 is TGCAGTGCCGCCAGGGGGGGGCCCTACAATGAGCAGTTCTTC. Encoded protein: CSAARGGPYNEQFF.

This clonotype came up many times. The rearrangement joins TRBV5-6 to TRBJ1-4; tentative D call: TRBD1 (6 bases). V was clipped by 1 base and J by 8 bases, with 15 bases between them. CDR1 and CDR2 from the germline V gene are SGHDT and YYEEEE. The CDR3 extends over 15 amino acids. CDR3 region: CASSLTGREREKLFF. The DNA for the CDR3 is TGTGCCAGCAGCTTGACAGGGAGGGAGCGCGAAAAACTGTTTTTT.

In this sample, this clonotype turned up many times. The chain employs TRBV2 and TRBJ2-7; 12 positions agree with TRBD1. The germline CDR1 and CDR2 sequences are SNHLY and FYNNEI. The CDR3 loop spans 14 amino acids. With 7 bases clipped from V and 7 bases from J, the junction kept 8 bases outside the gene matches. CDR3 sequence (DNA): TGTGCCAGCAATGAGGGACAGGGGGCGGATGAGCAGTACTTC. This gives the protein CASNEGQGADEQYF.

This clonotype was detected ten times or more. The genes are TRBV7-2 and TRBJ1-1; D is perhaps TRBD1 (6 bases). V was pared by 2 bases and J by 4 bases, with 17 bases between. CDR3 size: 16 residues. Germline V gene sequence: CDR1 SGHTA, CDR2 FQGNSA. The CDR3 nucleotides are TGTGCCAGCAGCTTACCCGGGGGGCACGGTATCACTGAAGCTTTCTTT. This translates into CASSLPGGHGITEAFF.

This clonotype was seen many times. This chain joins TRBV5-1 and TRBJ2-1; 10 bases fit TRBD2. The ends lost 4 bases at V and 5 bases at J; junction bases unmatched: 3. The CDR3 contains 14 residues. Germline V lookup: CDR1 SGHRS, CDR2 YFSETQ. In nucleotides, the CDR3 is TGCGCCAGCAGCCAGGGACTAGCGCACAATGAGCAGTTCTTC. This translates into CASSQGLAHNEQFF.

This clonotype has ten or more counts. The chain combines TRBV7-2 with TRBJ2-1; possible D gene TRBD2, 7 bases. The CDR3 runs 15 residues. Germline lookup yields CDR1 SGHTA and CDR2 FQGNSA. V lost 5 bases and J lost 4, with 15 bases in between. CDR3 protein: CASSRGGGKYNEQFF. The CDR3 DNA reads TGTGCCAGCAGCCGCGGGGGCGGGAAATACAATGAGCAGTTCTTC.

This chain connects TRBV20-1 to TRBJ2-5; the D gene is possibly TRBD1 (5 bases). The germline CDR1 and CDR2 sequences are DFQATT and SNEGSKA (reference sequence). Trimming took off 3 bases at V and 3 bases at J, with 11 bases between the two ends. The CDR3 totals 13 residues. CDR3: CSASQGLEETQYF. The CDR3 coding sequence is TGCAGTGCTAGTCAGGGTTTGGAAGAGACCCAGTACTTC.

The CDR3 sequence: CASSSRVGEKLFF. The CDR3 region has the DNA TGTGCCAGCAGCAGTAGGGTAGGAGAAAAACTGTTTTTT. The rearrangement links TRBV7-2 to TRBJ1-4; D unclear. Germline V gene sequence: CDR1 SGHTA, CDR2 FQGNSA. This CDR3 contains 13 residues. Trimming stripped 5 bases from V and 8 bases from J, with 12 bases between.

The chain is built from TRBV11-2 and TRBJ2-3; TRBD2 is a possible D gene (6 bases). Germline V lookup: CDR1 SGHAT, CDR2 FQNNGV. CDR3 length: 15 residues. V dropped 7 bases and J dropped 6 bases, with 20 bases sitting between them. CDR3 in amino acids: CASNYWRGNLDTQYF. Here the CDR3 DNA reads TGTGCCAGCAACTACTGGCGGGGTAACTTGGATACGCAGTATTTT. The full variable domain, its missing parts supplied by reference TRBV11-2 and TRBJ2-3, is EAGVAQSPRYKIIEKRQSVAFWCNPISGHATLYWYQQILGQGPKLLIQFQNNGVVDDSQLPKDRFSAERLKGVDSTLKIQPAKLEDSAVYLCASNYWRGNLDTQYFGPGTRLTVL.

This clonotype was counted ten times or more. This chain joins TRBV5-1 and TRBJ2-3; 7 bases are shared with TRBD2. V lost 1 base to trimming and J lost 2 bases; unmatched junction nucleotides: 7. The CDR3 runs 16 residues. CDR1 SGHRS and CDR2 YFSETQ come from the germline V gene. The CDR3 loop reads CASSLSASGLTDTQYF. The CDR3, as DNA: TGCGCCAGCAGCTTGAGCGCTAGCGGCCTCACAGATACGCAGTATTTT.

This rearrangement joins TRBV4-2 to TRBJ2-1; 9 bases agree with TRBD2. CDR1 is LGHNA and CDR2 is YNFKEQ in the germline V gene. With V trimmed by 4 bases and J by 8 bases, 12 bases remained unmatched. This CDR3 is 16 amino acids long. In nucleotides, the CDR3 is TGTGCCAGCAGCCCCAACGGGGCGGGGGGGCCGGATGAGCAGTTCTTC. This gives the protein CASSPNGAGGPDEQFF.

The chain links TRBV12-3 or TRBV12-4 to TRBJ1-1; D is perhaps TRBD1 (5 bases). The CDR3 totals 14 residues. Trimming stripped 6 bases from V and 2 bases from J, with 13 bases between. The CDR3 spells CASSKRTLNTEAFF. CDR3 nucleotides: TGTGCCAGCAGCAAAAGGACACTTAACACTGAAGCTTTCTTT.

The sample holds a few counts of this clonotype. This chain uses TRBV11-2 with TRBJ1-3; 11 bases line up with TRBD1. This CDR3 has 17 residues. Germline V gene sequence: CDR1 SGHAT, CDR2 FQNNGV. The ends lost 0 bases at V and 2 bases at J; junction bases unmatched: 3. The CDR3 reads CASSLDRDRGAGNTIYF. For the CDR3, the DNA is TGTGCCAGCAGCTTAGACCGGGACAGGGGGGCTGGAAACACCATATATTTT.

The sample holds many counts of this clonotype. The V call is TRBV3-1, the J call TRBJ2-5, with D unclear. CDR1 is LGHDT and CDR2 is YNNKEL in the germline V gene (reference sequence). The CDR3 is 14 amino acids. Trimming pared 0 bases from V and 7 bases from J, leaving 12 bases between. Here the CDR3 reads CASSQEWKAVTQYF. CDR3 bases: TGTGCCAGCAGCCAAGAGTGGAAGGCAGTGACCCAGTACTTC.